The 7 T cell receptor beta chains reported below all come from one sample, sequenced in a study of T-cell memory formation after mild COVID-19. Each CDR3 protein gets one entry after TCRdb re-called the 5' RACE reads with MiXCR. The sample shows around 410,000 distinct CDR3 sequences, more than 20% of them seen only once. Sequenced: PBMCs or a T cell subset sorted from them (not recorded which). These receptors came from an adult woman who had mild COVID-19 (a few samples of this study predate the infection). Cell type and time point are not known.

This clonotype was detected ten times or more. CDR3 in DNA: TGTGCCAGCAGCCCTCGACTAGCGGGGACAGATACGCAGTATTTT. Translating gives CASSPRLAGTDTQYF. The rearrangement uses TRBV7-2 and TRBJ2-3, with TRBD2 matching 11 bases. The CDR3 totals 15 residues. V gave up 5 bases and J gave up 3 bases; unmatched junction bases: 4. CDR1 is SGHTA and CDR2 is FQGNSA in the germline V gene.

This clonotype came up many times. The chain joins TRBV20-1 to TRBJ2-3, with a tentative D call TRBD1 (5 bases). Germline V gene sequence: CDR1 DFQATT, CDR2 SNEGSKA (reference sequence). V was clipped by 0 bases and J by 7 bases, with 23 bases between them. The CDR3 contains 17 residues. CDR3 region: CSARDGPLGFGAHTQYF. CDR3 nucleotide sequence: TGCAGTGCTAGAGATGGGCCTTTGGGCTTTGGGGCTCATACGCAGTATTTT.

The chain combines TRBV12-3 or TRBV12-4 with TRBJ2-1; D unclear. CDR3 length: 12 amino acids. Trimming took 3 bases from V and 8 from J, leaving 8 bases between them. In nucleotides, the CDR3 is TGTGCCAGCAGTTTTCCCGGGTATGAGCAGTTCTTC. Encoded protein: CASSFPGYEQFF.

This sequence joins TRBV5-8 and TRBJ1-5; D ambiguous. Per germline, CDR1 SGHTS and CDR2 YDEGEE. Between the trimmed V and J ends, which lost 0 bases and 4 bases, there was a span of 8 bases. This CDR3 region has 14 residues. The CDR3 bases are TGTGCCAGCAGCTTGGATGGCAAAAATCAGCCCCAGCATTTT. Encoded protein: CASSLDGKNQPQHF. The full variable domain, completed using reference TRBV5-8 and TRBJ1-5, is EAGVTQSPTHLIKTRGQQATLRCSPISGHTSVYWYQQALGLGLQFLLWYDEGEERNRGNFPPRFSGRQFPNYSSELNVNALELEDSALYLCASSLDGKNQPQHFGDGTRLSIL.

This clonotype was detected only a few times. The CDR3 region is CASSQPLGGGLYEQYF. The CDR3 DNA reads TGTGCCAGCAGTCAACCACTGGGCGGGGGCCTCTACGAGCAGTACTTC. The V gene is TRBV12-3 or TRBV12-4, the J gene TRBJ2-7; perhaps TRBD2 as D (7 bases). There are 16 residues in the CDR3. Trimming pared 5 bases from V and 3 bases from J, leaving 20 bases between.

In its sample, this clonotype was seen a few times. CDR3 protein: CASSPTTAHGELFF. The CDR3 coding sequence is TGTGCCAGCAGCCCTACTACCGCCCACGGGGAGCTGTTTTTT. V and J are TRBV12-3 or TRBV12-4 and TRBJ2-2; no firm D call. The CDR3 loop spans 14 amino acids. Trimming removed 6 bases at V and 7 bases at J, with 15 bases between.

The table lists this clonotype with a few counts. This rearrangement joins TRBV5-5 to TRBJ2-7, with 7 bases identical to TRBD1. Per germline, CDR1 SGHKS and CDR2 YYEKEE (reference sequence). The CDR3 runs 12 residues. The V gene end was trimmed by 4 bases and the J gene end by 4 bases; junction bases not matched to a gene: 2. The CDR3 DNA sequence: TGTGCCAGCAGCGGGACAGAATACGAGCAGTACTTC. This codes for CASSGTEYEQYF.